This T cell receptor (beta chain) originates from a study of vaccination and CD4 T cells after COVID-19. Study as a whole: Post-vaccine sampling followed dose two by a median roughly 70 days (range 14 to 241). Cells were stimulated with overlapping spike peptide pools from SARS-CoV-2, HCoV-NL63, HCoV-OC43 and HCoV-229E. The study's findings and limits: Vaccine-specific clones in convalescent patients were spike mono-reactive in 304 of 307 cases.

This clonotype has only a few counts. Its antigen is unidentified. The CDR3 runs to 13 residues. Trimming left V 6 bases short and J 7 bases short, with 16 bases between. As for treatment: roughly 11-day PBMC culture with coronavirus spike peptide pools or control peptides (ViraFEST assay). Days 3 and 7 saw half the medium swapped for fresh IL-2 medium. Once obtained from cultured CD4+ T cells, the DNA was sequenced using the Oncomine TCR Beta short-read assay. TCRdb re-derived calls from the PCR reads in MiXCR, one entry per CDR3 protein. The sample carries around 20,000 distinct CDR3 sequences, approximately 42% recorded once.

The source material was CD4+ T cells from blood, cultured in vitro, sampled before SARS-CoV-2 vaccination. This receptor was obtained from a human donor who received a COVID-19 vaccine. The chain combines TRBV12-3 or TRBV12-4 with TRBJ2-7; D is possibly TRBD2 (6 bases). CDR3 bases: TGTGCCAGCAGCCCCAGGGAGGTGGGGGAGCAGTACTTC. Translated: CASSPREVGEQYF.